This TCR beta chain was recorded in a study of T cells in Graves' hyperthyroidism and ophthalmopathy. Points from the study as a whole: Blood samples included most of the expanded thyroid clonotypes exceeding 0.001.

RNA transcripts were the template for amplifying TCR beta CDR3 regions. TCR CDR3 regions were first amplified by RT-PCR with HTBI primers. TCRdb reanalysed the multiplex PCR reads using MiXCR and keeps one entry per CDR3 protein. Counted here are about 350,000 distinct CDR3 sequences, roughly 13% occurring once; the ten biggest clones make up almost 35%. The V gene's germline CDR1 is SGHKS and CDR2 YYEKEE (reference sequence). Losses at the gene ends were 1 base for V and 6 bases for J; bases not matched to a gene: 8. The CDR3 totals 15 residues. Based on clinical symptoms, serum thyroxine and TRAb, thyroid ultrasound and orbital computed tomography, diagnoses were reached. This clonotype was counted between two and nine times. Its target is not known.

The source is a woman between 35 and 50 years old with Graves' ophthalmopathy. The material sequenced was blood. This chain connects TRBV5-5 to TRBJ2-7; 9 nucleotides line up with TRBD1. The CDR3 nucleotides are TGTGCCAGCAGCTTGACCGGGACAGGGTTGATCGAGCAGTACTTC. Encoded protein: CASSLTGTGLIEQYF. The full variable domain, its missing parts supplied by reference TRBV5-5 and TRBJ2-7, is DAGVTQSPTHLIKTRGQQVTLRCSPISGHKSVSWYQQVLGQGPQFIFQYYEKEERGRGNFPDRFSARQFPNYSSELNVNALLLGDSALYLCASSLTGTGLIEQYFGPGTRLTVT.